The entry that follows covers one TCR beta chain sequence. The source of the sample is a study of T cell responses to AZD1222 COVID-19 vaccine. Study-wide context: Pooling of second doses given at about 4 or about 12 weeks was done.

The germline CDR1 and CDR2 sequences are WSHSY and SAAADI. This CDR3 region has 16 residues. Trimming shortened V by 2 bases and J by 2 bases, and 13 bases separated the two germline ends. Sequencing used immunoSEQ multiplex PCR; TCRdb keeps in-frame clones, though not all of them. The top ten clones hold 18% of a sample with approximately 100,000 clones, around nine tenths of them seen once. This clonotype originated in an adult in good health. The chain is built from TRBV10-2 and TRBJ1-3; D is perhaps TRBD1 (5 bases). This sample comprised peripheral blood, obtained on day 0 of AZD1222 vaccination. The CDR3 DNA reads TGCGCCAGCAGTGAGGCGTCCGGGGGGACTGGAAACACCATATATTTT. It is translated as CASSEASGGTGNTIYF.